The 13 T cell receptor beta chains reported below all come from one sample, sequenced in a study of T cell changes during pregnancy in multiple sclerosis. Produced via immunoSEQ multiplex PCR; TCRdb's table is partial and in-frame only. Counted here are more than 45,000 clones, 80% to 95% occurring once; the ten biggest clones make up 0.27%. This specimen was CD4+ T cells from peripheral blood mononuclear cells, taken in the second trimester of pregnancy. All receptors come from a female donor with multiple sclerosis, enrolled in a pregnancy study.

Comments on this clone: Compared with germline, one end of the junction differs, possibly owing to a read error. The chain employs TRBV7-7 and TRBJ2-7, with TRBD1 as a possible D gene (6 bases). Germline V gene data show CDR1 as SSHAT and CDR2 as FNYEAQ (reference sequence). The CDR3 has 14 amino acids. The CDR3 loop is CASSPRTDSYEQYF. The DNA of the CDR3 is TGTGCTAGCAGCCCACGGACAGACTCCTACGAGCAGTACTTC. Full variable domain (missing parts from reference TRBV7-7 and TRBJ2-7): GAGVSQSPRYKVTKRGQDVTLRCDPISSHATLYWYQQALGQGPEFLTYFNYEAQPDKSGLPSDRFSAERPEGSISTLTIQRTEQRDSAMYRCASSPRTDSYEQYFGPGTRLTVT.

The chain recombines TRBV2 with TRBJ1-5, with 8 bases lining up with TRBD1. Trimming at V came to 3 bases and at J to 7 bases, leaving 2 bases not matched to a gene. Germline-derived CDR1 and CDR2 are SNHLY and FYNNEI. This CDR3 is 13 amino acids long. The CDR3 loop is CASSDRGPQPQHF. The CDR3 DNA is TGTGCCAGCAGTGACAGGGGGCCCCAGCCCCAGCATTTT.

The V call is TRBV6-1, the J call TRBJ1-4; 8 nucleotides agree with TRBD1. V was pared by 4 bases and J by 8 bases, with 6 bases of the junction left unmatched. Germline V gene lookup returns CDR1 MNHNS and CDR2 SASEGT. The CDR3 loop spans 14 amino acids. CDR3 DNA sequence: TGTGCCAGCAGTGCCGACAGGGGTTGGGAAAAACTGTTTTTT. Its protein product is CASSADRGWEKLFF.

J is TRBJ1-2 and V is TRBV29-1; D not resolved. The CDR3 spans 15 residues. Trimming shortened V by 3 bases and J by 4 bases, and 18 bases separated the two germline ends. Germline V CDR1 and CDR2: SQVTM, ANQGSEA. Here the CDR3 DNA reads TGCAGCGTTGACGTAGGTTCGGCGGAAAGCTATGGCTACACCTTC. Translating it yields CSVDVGSAESYGYTF.

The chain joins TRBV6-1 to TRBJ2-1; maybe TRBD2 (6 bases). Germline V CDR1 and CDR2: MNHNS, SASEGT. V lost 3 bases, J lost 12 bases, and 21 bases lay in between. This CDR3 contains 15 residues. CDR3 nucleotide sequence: TGTGCCAGCAGTGAGGGACGGACTAATACAATGTTGCAGTTCTTC. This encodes CASSEGRTNTMLQFF.

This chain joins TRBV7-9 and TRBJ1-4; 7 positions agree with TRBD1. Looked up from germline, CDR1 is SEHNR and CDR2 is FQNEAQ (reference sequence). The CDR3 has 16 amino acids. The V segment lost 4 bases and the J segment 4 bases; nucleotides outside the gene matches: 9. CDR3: CASSSGGQGVNEKLFF. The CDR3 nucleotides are TGTGCCAGCAGCTCGGGCGGGCAGGGGGTTAATGAAAAACTGTTTTTT.

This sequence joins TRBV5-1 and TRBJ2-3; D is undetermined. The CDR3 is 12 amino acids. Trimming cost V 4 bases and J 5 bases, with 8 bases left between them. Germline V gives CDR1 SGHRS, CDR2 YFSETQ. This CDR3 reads CASSQDLDTQYF. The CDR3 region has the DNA TGCGCCAGCAGCCAAGACTTAGATACGCAGTATTTT.

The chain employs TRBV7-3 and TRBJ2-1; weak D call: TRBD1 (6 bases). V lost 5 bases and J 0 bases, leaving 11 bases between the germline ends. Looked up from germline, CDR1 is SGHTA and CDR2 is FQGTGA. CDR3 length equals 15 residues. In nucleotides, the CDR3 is TGTGCCAGCAGCCGGACAGCCAGCTCCTACAATGAGCAGTTCTTC. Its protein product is CASSRTASSYNEQFF.

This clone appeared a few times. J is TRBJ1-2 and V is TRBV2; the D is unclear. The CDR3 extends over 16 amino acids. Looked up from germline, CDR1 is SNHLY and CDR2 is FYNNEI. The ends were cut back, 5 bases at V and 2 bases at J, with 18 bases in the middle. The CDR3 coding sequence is TGTGCCAGCAGTCTACAGACGGAAAATCCGAACTATGGCTACACCTTC. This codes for CASSLQTENPNYGYTF.

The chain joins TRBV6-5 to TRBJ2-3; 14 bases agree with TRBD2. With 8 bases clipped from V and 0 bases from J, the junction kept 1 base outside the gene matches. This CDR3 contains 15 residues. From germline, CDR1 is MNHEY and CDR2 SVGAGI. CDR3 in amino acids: CASRLAGGSTDTQYF. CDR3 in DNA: TGTGCCAGCCGACTAGCGGGGGGGAGCACAGATACGCAGTATTTT.

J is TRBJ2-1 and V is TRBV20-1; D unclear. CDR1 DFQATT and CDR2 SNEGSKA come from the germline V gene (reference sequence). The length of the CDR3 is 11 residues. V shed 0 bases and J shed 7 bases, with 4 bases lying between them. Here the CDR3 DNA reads TGCAGTGCTAGAGACCTAAATGAGCAGTTCTTC. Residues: CSARDLNEQFF.

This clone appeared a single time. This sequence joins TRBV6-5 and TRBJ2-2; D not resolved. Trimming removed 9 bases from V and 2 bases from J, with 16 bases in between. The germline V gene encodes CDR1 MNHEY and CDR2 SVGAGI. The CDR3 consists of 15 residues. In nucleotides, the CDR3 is TGTGCCAGGTACGACACACCACTCAACACCGGGGAGCTGTTTTTT. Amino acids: CARYDTPLNTGELFF.

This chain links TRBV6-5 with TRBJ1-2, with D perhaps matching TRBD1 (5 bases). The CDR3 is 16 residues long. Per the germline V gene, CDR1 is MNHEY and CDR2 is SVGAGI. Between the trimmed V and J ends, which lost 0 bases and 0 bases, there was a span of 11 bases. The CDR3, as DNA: TGTGCCAGCAGTTACTCGCAGCCGGGGGCTAACTATGGCTACACCTTC. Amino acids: CASSYSQPGANYGYTF.